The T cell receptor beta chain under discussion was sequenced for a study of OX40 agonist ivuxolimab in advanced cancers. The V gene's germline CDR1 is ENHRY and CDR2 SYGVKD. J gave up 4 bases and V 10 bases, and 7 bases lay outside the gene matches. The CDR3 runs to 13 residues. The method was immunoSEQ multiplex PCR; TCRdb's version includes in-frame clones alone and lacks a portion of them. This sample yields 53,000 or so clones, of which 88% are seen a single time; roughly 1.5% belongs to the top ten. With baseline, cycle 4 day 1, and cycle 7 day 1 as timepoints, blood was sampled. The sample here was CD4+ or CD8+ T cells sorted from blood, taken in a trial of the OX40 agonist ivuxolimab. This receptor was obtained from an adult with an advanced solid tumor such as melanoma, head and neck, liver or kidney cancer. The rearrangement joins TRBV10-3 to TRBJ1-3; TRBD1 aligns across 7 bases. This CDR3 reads CATYKGQGNTIYF. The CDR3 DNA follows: TGTGCCACCTACAAGGGACAGGGAAACACCATATATTTT.